The 31 T cell receptor beta chains below were found in one sample sequenced in a study of long-term antiretroviral therapy in people with HIV. Samples were assayed with immunoSEQ v3.0 at survey level. This table comes from immunoSEQ multiplex PCR, and its TCRdb copy is limited to in-frame clones, with some not included. The table shows about 36,000 clones, with approximately 80% occurring only once. This specimen consisted of unsorted PBMCs, obtained 3.4 years after starting antiretroviral therapy. The receptors were sampled from a young man with HIV.

The chain uses TRBV5-6 and TRBJ2-7, with 10 bases fitting TRBD2. The CDR3 is 15 residues long. The junction had 10 bases not matched to a gene; V was cut back by 4 bases and J by 6 bases. Germline V gene data show CDR1 as SGHDT and CDR2 as YYEEEE. The CDR3 protein is CASSHLAGGKGEQYF. CDR3 coding DNA: TGTGCCAGCAGCCACTTAGCGGGAGGAAAAGGCGAGCAGTACTTC.

This clone was counted a few times. The V call is TRBV28, the J call TRBJ2-2; TRBD2 is a possible D gene (6 bases). CDR3 size: 14 residues. Germline CDR1 MDHEN, CDR2 SYDVKM. V lost 5 bases and J 3 bases, leaving 10 bases between the germline ends. CDR3 protein: CASSQRVDTGELFF. The CDR3 coding sequence is TGTGCCAGCAGTCAGCGGGTGGACACCGGGGAGCTGTTTTTT.

This rearrangement joins TRBV5-5 to TRBJ2-7; D not resolved. Germline values: CDR1 SGHKS, CDR2 YYEKEE (reference sequence). V was shortened by 7 bases and J by 1 base, with 12 bases between the two germline ends. This CDR3 is built from 13 residues. The CDR3 here is CASEIRGSYEQYF. The DNA for the CDR3 is TGTGCCAGCGAGATACGCGGTTCCTACGAGCAGTACTTC.

The table lists this clone with a few counts. The chain combines TRBV6-1 with TRBJ1-5; the D is unclear. V was trimmed by 6 bases and J by 4 bases, leaving 16 bases between them. The length of the CDR3 is 15 residues. Germline CDR1 is MNHNS and CDR2 is SASEGT. This CDR3 reads CASSDGFPGNQPQHF. CDR3 nucleotide sequence: TGTGCCAGCAGCGACGGGTTCCCTGGGAATCAGCCCCAGCATTTT.

The chain carries TRBV19 and TRBJ1-1; D is unclear. CDR1 is LNHDA, CDR2 SQIVND, per germline (reference sequence). The CDR3 is made up of 14 amino acids. V lost 1 base to trimming and J lost 4 bases, with 10 bases between them. The CDR3 DNA follows: TGTGCCAGTAGTATAGGCGAAGAGATCACTGAAGCTTTCTTT. Its protein is CASSIGEEITEAFF. Together with reference TRBV19 and TRBJ1-1, the CDR3 gives the full variable domain: DGGITQSPKYLFRKEGQNVTLSCEQNLNHDAMYWYRQDPGQGLRLIYYSQIVNDFQKGDIAEGYSVSREKKESFPLTVTSAQKNPTAFYLCASSIGEEITEAFFGQGTRLTVV.

This clone has only one observation. This chain joins TRBV28 and TRBJ1-5; tentative D call: TRBD1 (6 bases). Germline V CDR1 and CDR2: MDHEN, SYDVKM. There are 15 residues in the CDR3. With 2 bases removed from V and 2 bases from J, the gap between germline ends came to 10 bases. CDR3 bases: TGTGCCAGCAGTTTACCCAGGGGTGGCAATCAGCCCCAGCATTTT. Its protein product is CASSLPRGGNQPQHF.

The chain employs TRBV6-1 and TRBJ2-7; no definite D call. The CDR3 loop spans 11 amino acids. V was cut by 2 bases and J by 2 bases, with 1 base left in between. Germline V gene sequence: CDR1 MNHNS, CDR2 SASEGT. CDR3 sequence reads: CASSEPYEQYF. As DNA, the CDR3 is TGTGCCAGCAGTGAACCCTACGAGCAGTACTTC.

V usage is TRBV28 and J usage is TRBJ1-5; D is unresolved. V lost 5 bases and J 6 bases, leaving 14 bases between the germline ends. The germline gives CDR1 MDHEN, CDR2 SYDVKM. The CDR3 covers 14 residues. The CDR3 DNA reads as TGTGCCAGCAGTCCCCCCTGGGGAGGTCAGCCCCAGCATTTT. Protein product: CASSPPWGGQPQHF.

In its sample, this clone was seen a few times. The chain employs TRBV19 and TRBJ1-5; 7 bases agree with TRBD1. The CDR3 is 15 amino acids. V gave up 3 bases and J gave up 5 bases; unmatched junction bases: 7. The germline V gene encodes CDR1 LNHDA and CDR2 SQIVND (reference sequence). Here the CDR3 reads CASSIRQGQYQPQHF. The CDR3 nucleotides are TGTGCCAGTAGTATCCGGCAGGGACAGTATCAGCCCCAGCATTTT. The entire variable domain, with the rest obtained from reference TRBV19 and TRBJ1-5, is as follows: DGGITQSPKYLFRKEGQNVTLSCEQNLNHDAMYWYRQDPGQGLRLIYYSQIVNDFQKGDIAEGYSVSREKKESFPLTVTSAQKNPTAFYLCASSIRQGQYQPQHFGDGTRLSIL.

The rearrangement links TRBV30 to TRBJ2-5; a possible D gene is TRBD2 (6 bases). Germline CDR1 and CDR2: GTSNPN and SVGIG (reference sequence). V dropped 0 bases and J dropped 5 bases, with 16 bases sitting between them. The CDR3 contains 15 residues. The CDR3 here is CAWSVERSEGETQYF. Here the CDR3 DNA reads TGTGCCTGGAGTGTAGAGCGATCGGAGGGGGAGACCCAGTACTTC.

The CDR3 DNA reads TGTGCCAGCAGTTCCACGGGGGGCGCCGGGGCCAACGTCCTGACTTTC. Its protein product is CASSSTGGAGANVLTF. The chain uses TRBV27 and TRBJ2-6; D perhaps matches TRBD2 (7 bases). This CDR3 has 16 residues. Trimming removed 4 bases at V and 4 bases at J, with 14 bases between. Germline lookup yields CDR1 MNHEY and CDR2 SMNVEV (reference sequence).

This rearrangement joins TRBV5-1 to TRBJ2-5; 9 bases fit TRBD2. The CDR3 loop spans 16 amino acids. V was pared by 4 bases and J by 4 bases, with 11 bases of the junction left unmatched. Germline loops: CDR1 SGHRS, CDR2 YFSETQ. The CDR3: CASSPLGAGGLETQYF. The CDR3 DNA sequence: TGCGCCAGCAGCCCCTTAGGGGCGGGAGGGTTAGAGACCCAGTACTTC.

The genes are TRBV7-2 and TRBJ2-2; no clear D gene. CDR1 and CDR2 from the germline V gene are SGHTA and FQGNSA. Trimming removed 5 bases at V and 6 bases at J, with 7 bases between. This CDR3 spans 12 amino acids. As DNA, the CDR3 is TGTGCCAGCAGCCCCGGAGCCGGGGAGCTGTTTTTT. Translated, it gives CASSPGAGELFF.

The chain employs TRBV30 and TRBJ2-7; TRBD1 matches 10 bases. The CDR3 runs 13 residues. V was clipped by 5 bases and J by 3 bases; unmatched bases: 4. Germline V CDR1 and CDR2: GTSNPN, SVGIG (reference sequence). The CDR3 region has the DNA TGTGCCTGGCGGGGGACAGGGGACTACGAGCAGTACTTC. Translating gives CAWRGTGDYEQYF.

The chain has TRBV2 and TRBJ2-1; a weak D match, TRBD2 (5 bases). In germline, CDR1 is SNHLY, CDR2 FYNNEI. The V gene lost 3 bases and the J gene lost 0 bases, with 15 bases spanning the gap. The CDR3 contains 17 residues. As DNA, the CDR3 is TGTGCCAGCAGTGATATGGCCGTCACTAGCTCCTACAATGAGCAGTTCTTC. It specifies CASSDMAVTSSYNEQFF.

The V and J genes are TRBV14 and TRBJ2-7, with TRBD1 as a possible D gene (6 bases). The CDR3 length is 12 residues. Germline CDR1 is SGHDN and CDR2 is FVKESK. V shed 4 bases and J shed 3 bases, with 7 bases lying between them. The CDR3 loop reads CASSLGHYEQYF. In DNA form, the CDR3 reads TGTGCCAGCAGCCTGGGACACTACGAGCAGTACTTC.

The V call is TRBV5-1, the J call TRBJ2-5; D is unresolved. The J call is uncertain, as TRBJ2-7 better fits the DNA end. The CDR3 is 13 residues long. Germline V gene sequence: CDR1 SGHRS, CDR2 YFSETQ. CDR3 sequence: CASSLAVRYEQYF. CDR3 in DNA: TGCGCCAGCAGCTTGGCCGTCCGCTACGAGCAGTACTTC.

The chain recombines TRBV28 with TRBJ1-2; D gene unclear. This CDR3 is 11 amino acids long. V was trimmed by 8 bases and J by 6 bases, leaving 10 bases between them. Germline V gene lookup returns CDR1 MDHEN and CDR2 SYDVKM. The DNA for the CDR3 is TGTGCCAGCCGGATAAGGGATGGCTACACCTTC. Translated: CASRIRDGYTF.

The CDR3 loop reads CASSSNLLGMNTEAFF. The CDR3 DNA follows: TGTGCCAGCAGCTCCAATCTTCTCGGGATGAACACTGAAGCTTTCTTT. The chain has TRBV13 and TRBJ1-1; no firm D call. Germline values: CDR1 PRHDT, CDR2 FYEKMQ (reference sequence). The V and J ends lost 4 bases and 0 bases respectively, with 15 bases between them. This CDR3 has 16 amino acids.

This chain connects TRBV5-1 to TRBJ2-1; D might be TRBD2 (6 bases). This CDR3 region has 16 residues. The V end was cut by 1 base, the J end by 5 bases, with 16 bases between. Germline V gene lookup returns CDR1 SGHRS and CDR2 YFSETQ. Here the CDR3 reads CASSLLVSGGNNEQFF. The CDR3 region has the DNA TGCGCCAGCAGCTTGTTGGTTAGCGGAGGGAACAATGAGCAGTTCTTC.

This chain joins TRBV5-6 and TRBJ1-5; no clear D gene. The V end was cut by 4 bases, the J end by 4 bases, with 6 bases between. The CDR3 totals 12 residues. In germline, CDR1 is SGHDT, CDR2 YYEEEE. CDR3 sequence reads: CASSLVNQPQHF. In DNA form, the CDR3 reads TGTGCCAGCAGCCTAGTTAATCAGCCCCAGCATTTT.

This chain links TRBV5-1 with TRBJ2-2; 8 bases are a match to TRBD1. This CDR3 has 15 residues. V lost 4 bases, J lost 4 bases, and 6 bases stayed unmatched. The germline V gene has CDR1 SGHRS and CDR2 YFSETQ. The CDR3 sequence is CASSPTGAGTGELFF. The CDR3 nucleotides are TGCGCCAGCAGCCCGACAGGGGCGGGCACCGGGGAGCTGTTTTTT. Full variable domain (outside the CDR3, taken from reference TRBV5-1 and TRBJ2-2): KAGVTQTPRYLIKTRGQQVTLSCSPISGHRSVSWYQQTPGQGLQFLFEYFSETQRNKGNFPGRFSGRQFSNSRSEMNVSTLELGDSALYLCASSPTGAGTGELFFGEGSRLTVL.

The chain recombines TRBV27 with TRBJ2-3; D is undetermined. The V and J ends lost 0 bases and 1 base respectively, with 5 bases between them. CDR3 length: 14 amino acids. The germline gives CDR1 MNHEY, CDR2 SMNVEV (reference sequence). The CDR3 DNA reads TGTGCCAGCAGTTTATCTCGAGGCACAGATACGCAGTATTTT. It codes for CASSLSRGTDTQYF.

The chain uses TRBV5-4 and TRBJ2-7; D gene unclear. The ends were cut back, 0 bases at V and 3 bases at J, with 10 bases in the middle. The CDR3 has 14 residues. Germline values: CDR1 SGHNT, CDR2 YYREEE (reference sequence). CDR3 in amino acids: CASSLVGKGYEQYF. The CDR3 DNA reads TGTGCCAGCAGCTTGGTAGGGAAGGGCTACGAGCAGTACTTC.

This clone is labeled as medium-sized. The rearrangement joins TRBV6-6 to TRBJ2-1, with D possibly being TRBD1 or TRBD2 (5 bases each). CDR3 length: 13 residues. CDR1 is MNHNY, CDR2 SVGAGI, per germline (reference sequence). V was clipped by 6 bases and J by 5 bases, with 11 bases between them. CDR3 region: CASSPGPDNEQFF. In DNA, the CDR3 is TGTGCCAGCAGCCCGGGGCCCGACAATGAGCAGTTCTTC.

The genes are TRBV6-5 and TRBJ2-1, with 7 bases identical to TRBD2. The CDR3 is 12 residues long. The V gene's germline CDR1 is MNHEY and CDR2 SVGAGI. V lost 6 bases and J lost 10; bases outside the gene matches: 6. This chain's CDR3 is CASSPRGDEQFF. CDR3 bases: TGTGCCAGCAGCCCACGGGGGGACGAGCAGTTCTTC.

This clone was seen just once. This sequence joins TRBV5-1 and TRBJ1-5; D is unresolved. Germline CDR1 is SGHRS and CDR2 is YFSETQ. The ends were cut back, 1 base at V and 7 bases at J, with 9 bases in the middle. The CDR3 is made up of 13 amino acids. This CDR3 is CASSLLFGQPQHF. The DNA of the CDR3 is TGCGCCAGCAGCTTGTTGTTTGGACAGCCCCAGCATTTT.

The chain combines TRBV2 with TRBJ2-7, with 9 bases matching TRBD2. With V trimmed by 0 bases and J by 0 bases, 9 bases remained unmatched. The germline CDR1 and CDR2 sequences are SNHLY and FYNNEI. CDR3 length: 18 residues. The CDR3 DNA sequence: TGTGCCAGCAGTGAAGCGCTGACCCCTAGCGGGAACTCCTACGAGCAGTACTTC. Protein product: CASSEALTPSGNSYEQYF. Together with reference TRBV2 and TRBJ2-7, the CDR3 gives the full variable domain: EPEVTQTPSHQVTQMGQEVILRCVPISNHLYFYWYRQILGQKVEFLVSFYNNEISEKSEIFDDQFSVERPDGSNFTLKIRSTKLEDSAMYFCASSEALTPSGNSYEQYFGPGTRLTVT.

This clone appeared once. The J gene is TRBJ2-6, the V gene TRBV27; D remains unclear. Deletions cut 6 bases from V and 10 bases from J, with 16 bases between. CDR3 length: 14 residues. The germline V gene has CDR1 MNHEY and CDR2 SMNVEV (reference sequence). Written as DNA, the CDR3 is TGTGCCAGCAGCTATAAACTGGGTCGGAACGTCCTGACTTTC. Protein product: CASSYKLGRNVLTF.

The V and J genes are TRBV4-2 and TRBJ2-2; 15 nucleotides match TRBD2. This CDR3 region has 16 residues. Germline V gene sequence: CDR1 LGHNA, CDR2 YNFKEQ. V trimming: 4 bases; J trimming: 4 bases; junction bases outside the gene matches: 1. The CDR3 reads CASSLGLAGGTGELFF. The CDR3, as DNA: TGTGCCAGCAGCCTGGGACTAGCGGGAGGCACCGGGGAGCTGTTTTTT.

Concerning this clone: At one end, the junction sequence differs from germline, possibly due to a read error. The V gene is TRBV11-1, the J gene TRBJ2-7; D is perhaps TRBD2 (5 bases). The CDR3 has 14 amino acids. CDR1 is SGHAT, CDR2 FQDESV, per germline (reference sequence). The CDR3 DNA reads as TGTGCCAGCAGCTTCGAGGGCAGCTCCAACGAGCAGTACTTC. It is translated as CASSFEGSSNEQYF.